This T cell receptor beta chain was documented in a study of T cell repertoires in cytomegalovirus infection. In the study overall: CMV epitopes in the study were HLA-C-restricted (recently identified) and HLA-B-restricted (well studied). CMV infection plus the matching HLA type was flagged by public TCR beta signatures. Whole-study findings and limits: Across the ex vivo response, the dominant clonotypes were HLA-C-restricted CMV-specific TCR beta clonotypes. Totalled public TCR beta family frequency picked out people who carried CMV plus the relevant HLA.

TCRdb processed the reads anew with MiXCR; each CDR3 protein has one entry. The table records 80,000 or so distinct CDR3 sequences, roughly 25% of them present only once. There are many counts of this clonotype. The antigen is undetermined. The CDR3 runs to 11 residues. Germline V lookup: CDR1 SEHNR, CDR2 FQNEAQ (reference sequence). Trimming stripped 8 bases from V and 7 bases from J, with 11 bases between. J is TRBJ1-2 and V is TRBV7-9; no reliable D call. The sequence was obtained from a human donor in good health (CMV status not recorded). Some clones in this sample may be carry-over from other donors' samples. The sample was CD8+ T cells from cultured PBMCs, taken from culture after CMV antigen stimulation. Here the CDR3 DNA reads TGTGCCAGCGAAAACAGTGCTGGCTACACCTTC. Residues: CASENSAGYTF. Using reference TRBV7-9 and TRBJ1-2 for the parts outside the CDR3, the full variable domain is DTGVSQNPRHKITKRGQNVTFRCDPISEHNRLYWYRQTLGQGPEFLTYFQNEAQLEKSRLLSDRFSAERPKGSFSTLEIQRTEQGDSAMYLCASENSAGYTFGSGTRLTVV.